Listed below are T cell receptor beta chains from one sample, sequenced in a study of cytomegalovirus exposure and HLA in healthy donors. Measured with immunoSEQ multiplex PCR; TCRdb has only the in-frame clones, and not every one. The sample has 200,000 or so clones, over 75% seen once; the top ten hold 3% to 4%. The specimen sequenced was PBMCs. The receptors shown here come from a man aged 45-65 years in good health and CMV-seronegative. CDR3s include the opening cysteine and the closing phenylalanine or tryptophan. D genes are given only for firm matches. Some rows have no size entry. The others give once, few or many, or a class for an expanded clone.

cdr3_length	v_call	j_call	clone_size	d_call	cdr3_aa	cdr3_nt
15	TRBV4-2	TRBJ2-1	-	TRBD1	CASSQAGTGKARWFF	TGTGCCAGCAGCCAAGCGGGGACAGGGAAGGCACGGTGGTTCTTC
17	TRBV5-6	TRBJ1-6	-	TRBD1	CASTRDTGTAYNSPLHF	TGTGCCAGCACAAGAGACACCGGGACAGCGTATAATTCACCCCTCCACTTT
18	TRBV14	TRBJ1-2	-	TRBD1	CASTEGVRQGAEIYGYTF	TGTGCCAGCACCGAAGGGGTGAGACAGGGGGCTGAGATCTATGGCTACACCTTC
15	TRBV4-3	TRBJ2-7	-	TRBD1	CASSQDRTGLYEQYF	TGCGCCAGCAGCCAAGATAGGACAGGGCTATACGAGCAGTACTTC
15	TRBV28	TRBJ1-2	-	-	CASNPSFGEAVGYTF	TGTGCCAGCAACCCCAGCTTCGGGGAAGCGGTGGGCTACACCTTC
14	TRBV7-9	TRBJ2-5	-	TRBD1	CASSENRGRETQYF	TGTGCCAGCAGTGAGAACAGGGGGAGAGAGACCCAGTACTTC
15	TRBV9	TRBJ2-2	-	-	CASSGGPVKTGELFF	TGTGCCAGCAGCGGGGGGCCAGTAAAGACCGGGGAGCTGTTTTTT
16	TRBV6-1	TRBJ1-1	-	-	CASSGGGSGVNTEAFF	TGTGCCAGCAGTGGGGGGGGGAGTGGTGTGAACACTGAAGCTTTCTTT
12	TRBV7-2	TRBJ1-3	-	-	CASKSDGNTIYF	TGTGCCAGCAAGAGCGACGGAAACACCATATATTTT
17	TRBV7-9	TRBJ1-6	-	-	CASSRRTGSSYNSPLHF	TGTGCCAGCAGCCGGAGAACAGGGAGCTCCTATAATTCACCCCTCCACTTT
11	TRBV5-8	TRBJ1-6	-	-	CASSSLRALHF	TGTGCCAGCAGCTCTCTGAGGGCCCTCCACTTT
11	TRBV5-1	TRBJ1-2	-	-	CASSGGYGYTF	TGCGCCAGCAGCGGAGGGTATGGCTACACCTTC
13	TRBV18	TRBJ2-5	-	-	CASSPRRGETQYF	TGTGCCAGCTCACCAAGACGGGGAGAGACCCAGTACTTC
14	TRBV5-1	TRBJ2-7	-	TRBD1	CASSLERGLGEQYF	TGCGCCAGCAGCTTGGAAAGGGGGCTGGGCGAGCAGTACTTC
14	TRBV19	TRBJ1-5	-	-	CASSTDSGNQPQHF	TGTGCCAGTAGTACCGACAGTGGCAATCAGCCCCAGCATTTT
12	TRBV7-9	TRBJ1-2	-	TRBD1	CASANRGYGYTF	TGTGCCAGCGCCAACAGGGGCTATGGCTACACCTTC
14	TRBV5-1	TRBJ1-6	-	-	CASSLATEHSPLHF	TGCGCCAGCAGCTTAGCGACCGAGCATTCACCCCTCCACTTT
16	TRBV7-9	TRBJ2-7	few	TRBD2	CASSLRTSGGTAEQYF	TGTGCCAGCAGCTTACGGACTAGCGGGGGAACGGCCGAGCAGTACTTC
15	TRBV5-6	TRBJ2-7	-	TRBD1	CASSTTGGGSYEQYF	TGTGCCAGCAGCACGACAGGGGGGGGCTCCTACGAGCAGTACTTC
14	TRBV6-5	TRBJ2-7	-	-	CASSYRSTSYEQYF	TGTGCCAGCAGTTATAGGAGTACCTCCTACGAGCAGTACTTC
15	TRBV5-1	TRBJ2-7	few	TRBD2	CASTQTSGSSYEQYF	TGCGCCAGCACACAGACTAGCGGGAGCTCCTACGAGCAGTACTTC
12	TRBV11-2	TRBJ2-3	-	-	CASSLGWDTQYF	TGTGCCAGCAGTCTAGGTTGGGATACGCAGTATTTT
16	TRBV6-5	TRBJ1-6	-	-	CASSYMRINEDSPLHF	TGTGCCAGCAGTTATATGAGGATAAATGAGGATTCACCCCTCCACTTT
15	TRBV5-6	TRBJ1-1	-	TRBD1	CASSLARTGGTEAFF	TGTGCCAGCAGCTTGGCCCGGACAGGGGGCACTGAAGCTTTCTTT
15	TRBV19	TRBJ2-1	once	TRBD1	CASSNRDRGRNEQFF	TGTGCCAGTAGTAACCGGGACAGGGGGAGAAATGAGCAGTTCTTC
17	TRBV9	TRBJ2-1	once	TRBD2	CASSVTHSGGHDNEQFF	TGTGCCAGCAGCGTGACCCATAGCGGGGGCCACGACAATGAGCAGTTCTTC
16	TRBV7-9	TRBJ2-2	-	TRBD1	CASSLGQGGPTGELFF	TGTGCCAGCAGCTTAGGACAGGGGGGACCCACCGGGGAGCTGTTTTTT
16	TRBV2	TRBJ1-3	-	-	CASSAFQGSPGNTIYF	TGTGCCAGCAGTGCGTTCCAGGGCTCCCCTGGAAACACCATATATTTT
13	TRBV18	TRBJ1-2	-	-	CASSPAGNYGYTF	TGTGCCAGCTCACCTGCGGGGAACTATGGCTACACCTTC